One and the same sample provided the 13 T cell receptor beta chains below, sequenced in a study of Graves' ophthalmopathy and Graves' hyperthyroidism. RNA transcripts served as template for amplifying TCR beta CDR3 sequences. First-round RT-PCR used HTBI primers; second-round multiplex PCR followed. TCRdb ran MiXCR on the multiplex PCR reads and lists one entry per CDR3 protein. This sample has roughly 610,000 distinct CDR3 sequences, with approximately 22% found just once. The material sequenced was peripheral blood. Receptors originate from a woman between 18 and 29 years old with stable Graves' hyperthyroidism. Some clones in this sample may be carry-over from other donors' samples.

This chain connects TRBV15 to TRBJ2-5; TRBD1 agrees at 8 bases. CDR1 is LNHNV, CDR2 YYDKDF, per germline (reference sequence). CDR3 length: 15 residues. The trim removed 5 bases at V and 3 bases at J, leaving 8 bases unmatched. The CDR3 spells CATSSRMTGEETQYF. CDR3 sequence (DNA): TGTGCCACCAGCTCCCGGATGACAGGGGAAGAGACCCAGTACTTC.

In this sample, this clonotype turned up many times. V usage is TRBV6-5 and J usage is TRBJ1-5, with 8 bases lining up with TRBD1. The ends lost 6 bases at V and 3 bases at J; junction bases unmatched: 4. The germline V gene has CDR1 MNHEY and CDR2 SVGAGI. The CDR3 loop spans 14 amino acids. CDR3 residues: CASSLDRVNQPQHF. In DNA, the CDR3 is TGTGCCAGCAGCCTGGACAGGGTCAATCAGCCCCAGCATTTT.

This clonotype appeared many times. CDR3 sequence: CASSLTGGSYEQYF. The CDR3 coding sequence is TGTGCCAGCAGTTTGACAGGTGGGAGCTACGAGCAGTACTTC. This rearrangement joins TRBV27 to TRBJ2-7, with a possible D match to TRBD1 (6 bases). CDR3 length: 14 residues. V was clipped by 3 bases and J by 3 bases, with 12 bases between them. Germline CDR1 and CDR2: MNHEY and SMNVEV (reference sequence).

This clonotype appeared many times. The chain couples TRBV6-5 to TRBJ1-1; D might be TRBD1 (5 bases). This CDR3 comprises 14 residues. The germline V gene encodes CDR1 MNHEY and CDR2 SVGAGI. V lost 2 bases to trimming and J lost 2 bases, with 9 bases between them. The CDR3 loop reads CASSYLTANTEAFF. DNA for the CDR3: TGTGCCAGCAGTTACCTGACAGCCAACACTGAAGCTTTCTTT.

Many counts were recorded for this clonotype. The genes are TRBV11-3 and TRBJ2-7; tentatively, D is TRBD1 or TRBD2 (7 bases each). Germline CDR1 is SGHNT and CDR2 is YENEEA. CDR3 size: 15 residues. Trimming pared 5 bases from V and 2 bases from J, leaving 16 bases between. CDR3 sequence reads: CASSEGASGAYEQYF. For the CDR3, the DNA is TGTGCCAGCAGCGAGGGGGCTAGCGGAGCCTACGAGCAGTACTTC.

This clonotype was detected many times. V and J are TRBV5-4 and TRBJ1-2; D possibly corresponds to TRBD1 (5 bases). This CDR3 is built from 15 residues. V was trimmed by 3 bases and J by 2 bases, leaving 14 bases between them. Germline V gene sequence: CDR1 SGHNT, CDR2 YYREEE (reference sequence). The CDR3 nucleotides read TGTGCCAGCAGCTGGGACGGAAATGTGAACTATGGCTACACCTTC. Its protein product is CASSWDGNVNYGYTF.

The genes are TRBV20-1 and TRBJ2-5; 8 bases are shared with TRBD1. The germline V gene encodes CDR1 DFQATT and CDR2 SNEGSKA (reference sequence). V lost 2 bases and J lost 1; bases outside the gene matches: 9. The CDR3 loop spans 16 amino acids. CDR3 region: CSARRQGTLSQETQYF. The CDR3 DNA is TGCAGTGCTAGACGACAGGGGACACTAAGCCAAGAGACCCAGTACTTC.

The chain links TRBV18 to TRBJ2-5, with 9 bases matching TRBD1. CDR1 and CDR2 (germline): KGHSH, LQKENI. CDR3 length: 14 amino acids. J lost 7 bases, V lost 3 bases, and 6 bases had no gene match. The CDR3 loop reads CASSPGQGFGTQYF. The DNA of the CDR3 is TGTGCCAGCTCACCGGGACAGGGTTTCGGGACCCAGTACTTC. The variable domain in full, with the rest retrieved from reference TRBV18 and TRBJ2-5, is NAGVMQNPRHLVRRRGQEARLRCSPMKGHSHVYWYRQLPEEGLKFMVYLQKENIIDESGMPKERFSAEFPKEGPSILRIQQVVRGDSAAYFCASSPGQGFGTQYFGPGTRLLVL.

This clonotype was counted ten times or more. This sequence joins TRBV3-1 and TRBJ2-5; unclear D gene. CDR1 and CDR2 from the germline V gene are LGHDT and YNNKEL (reference sequence). Trimming stripped 0 bases from V and 7 bases from J, with 18 bases between. The CDR3 runs to 16 residues. CDR3 DNA: TGTGCCAGCAGCCAAGAGGTGGGAATATTGGAAGGGACCCAGTACTTC. It is translated as CASSQEVGILEGTQYF.

Many counts were recorded for this clonotype. The rearrangement links TRBV15 to TRBJ1-3; D gene unclear. V lost 7 bases to trimming and J lost 6 bases, with 10 bases between them. The CDR3 length is 12 residues. CDR1 LNHNV and CDR2 YYDKDF come from the germline V gene (reference sequence). CDR3 amino acids: CATMGRANTIYF. The CDR3 DNA reads TGTGCCACCATGGGAAGAGCAAACACCATATATTTT.

The table lists this clonotype with many counts. The chain carries TRBV15 and TRBJ2-7; possibly TRBD2 for D (5 bases). Per the germline V gene, CDR1 is LNHNV and CDR2 is YYDKDF (reference sequence). The germline V and J ends were trimmed by 3 bases and 2 bases, with 14 bases remaining between them. The CDR3 has 15 amino acids. The DNA of the CDR3 is TGTGCCACCAGCAGTGGGCGGGCAGTAGCCTACGAGCAGTACTTC. Protein sequence: CATSSGRAVAYEQYF.

The chain employs TRBV12-3 or TRBV12-4 and TRBJ2-7, with TRBD1 as a possible D gene (6 bases). V was pared by 2 bases and J by 3 bases, with 14 bases between. The CDR3 is 15 amino acids. This CDR3 is CASSLFPGQLYEQYF. The CDR3 DNA sequence: TGTGCCAGCAGTTTATTTCCCGGACAGCTCTACGAGCAGTACTTC.

The rearrangement links TRBV18 to TRBJ2-7, with D possibly being TRBD1 (6 bases). Trimming pared 2 bases from V and 0 bases from J, leaving 17 bases between. CDR3 size: 17 residues. Germline CDR1 KGHSH, CDR2 LQKENI. CDR3 residues: CASSPNPTGYSSYEQYF. CDR3 nucleotides: TGTGCCAGCTCACCAAACCCGACAGGTTATAGCTCCTACGAGCAGTACTTC.